This section outlines one T cell receptor (beta chain) sequence together with its context. What it binds is unknown. This sample stems from a study of PD-L1 blockade in urothelial cancer. Looking at the study overall: Patients with male sex and bladder-origin urothelial cancer accounted for about 85% of the roughly 30 enrolled. Notes on the study in general: Better progression-free and overall survival followed lower pretreatment blood clonality. Tumor-associated clones in the blood of durable-benefit patients grew more at 3 weeks.

Synthetic templates analogous to TCR were spiked into all PCRs individually. Data came from immunoSEQ multiplex PCR; TCRdb stores just in-frame clones and leaves some out. Altogether around 51,000 clones are present, around 86% being singletons, with the ten largest covering around 15%. Germline values: CDR1 SEHNR, CDR2 FQNEAQ (reference sequence). CDR3 length: 14 residues. Trimming removed 1 base at V and 6 bases at J, with 12 bases between. The TCR sequence derives from a man aged 55 to 70 with urothelial cancer. The sequenced sample was PBMCs, obtained around atezolizumab (anti-PD-L1) treatment. V and J are TRBV7-9 and TRBJ1-2; D possibly corresponds to TRBD1 (5 bases). The CDR3 here is CASSLGVGGNGYTF. The CDR3 bases are TGTGCCAGCAGCTTAGGGGTGGGGGGAAATGGCTACACCTTC.